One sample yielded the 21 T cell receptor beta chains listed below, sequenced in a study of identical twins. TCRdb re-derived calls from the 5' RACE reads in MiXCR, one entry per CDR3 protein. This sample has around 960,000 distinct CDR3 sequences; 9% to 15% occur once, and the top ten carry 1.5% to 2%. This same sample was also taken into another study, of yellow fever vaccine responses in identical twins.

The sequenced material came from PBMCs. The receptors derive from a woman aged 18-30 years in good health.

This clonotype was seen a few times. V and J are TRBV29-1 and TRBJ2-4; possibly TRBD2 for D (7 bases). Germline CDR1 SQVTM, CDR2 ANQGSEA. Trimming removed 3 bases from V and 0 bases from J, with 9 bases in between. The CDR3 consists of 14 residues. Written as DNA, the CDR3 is TGCAGCGTTGACGGGGGGCTAGCCAAAAACATTCAGTACTTC. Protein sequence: CSVDGGLAKNIQYF.

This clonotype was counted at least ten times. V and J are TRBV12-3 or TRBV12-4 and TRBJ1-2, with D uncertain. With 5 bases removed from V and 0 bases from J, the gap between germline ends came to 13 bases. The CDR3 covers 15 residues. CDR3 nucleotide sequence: TGTGCCAGCAGTCCACAGACGGTCTCTAACTATGGCTACACCTTC. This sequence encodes CASSPQTVSNYGYTF.

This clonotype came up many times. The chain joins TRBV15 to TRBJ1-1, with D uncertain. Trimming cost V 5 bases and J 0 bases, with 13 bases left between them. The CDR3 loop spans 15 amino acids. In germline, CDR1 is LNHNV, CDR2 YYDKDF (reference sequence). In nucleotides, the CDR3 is TGTGCCACCAGCGGATCACAGCCCATGAACACTGAAGCTTTCTTT. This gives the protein CATSGSQPMNTEAFF.

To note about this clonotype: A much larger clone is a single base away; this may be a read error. The CDR3: CASLAGTSGCYEQFF. The CDR3 DNA reads as TGTGCCAGCTTAGCCGGGACTAGCGGGTGCTATGAGCAGTTCTTC. The gene calls are TRBV18 and TRBJ2-1, with TRBD2 matching 12 bases. The CDR3 has 15 amino acids. J gave up 8 bases and V 7 bases, and 9 bases lay outside the gene matches. Germline V gene data show CDR1 as KGHSH and CDR2 as LQKENI.

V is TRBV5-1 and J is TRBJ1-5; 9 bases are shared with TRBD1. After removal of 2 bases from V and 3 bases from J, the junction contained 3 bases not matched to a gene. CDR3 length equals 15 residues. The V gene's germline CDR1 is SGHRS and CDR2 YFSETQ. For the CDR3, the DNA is TGCGCCAGCAGCTTAACAGGGGGCTACAATCAGCCCCAGCATTTT. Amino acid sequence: CASSLTGGYNQPQHF. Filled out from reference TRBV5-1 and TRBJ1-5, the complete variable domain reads KAGVTQTPRYLIKTRGQQVTLSCSPISGHRSVSWYQQTPGQGLQFLFEYFSETQRNKGNFPGRFSGRQFSNSRSEMNVSTLELGDSALYLCASSLTGGYNQPQHFGDGTRLSIL.

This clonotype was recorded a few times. The CDR3 region is CASSLGDPTAGWPQHF. The CDR3 DNA reads as TGTGCCAGCAGTTTGGGGGACCCCACCGCCGGGTGGCCCCAGCATTTT. The J gene is TRBJ1-5, the V gene TRBV12-3 or TRBV12-4, with D maybe TRBD1 (5 bases). Trimming took 3 bases from V and 9 from J, leaving 21 bases between them. The CDR3 is 16 amino acids.

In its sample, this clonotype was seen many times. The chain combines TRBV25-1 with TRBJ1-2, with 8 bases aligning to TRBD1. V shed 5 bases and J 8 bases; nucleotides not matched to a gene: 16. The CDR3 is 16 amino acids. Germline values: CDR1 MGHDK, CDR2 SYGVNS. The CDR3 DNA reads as TGTGCCAGCAGTCTAAGGGGGCAGGGGGCCCGCTACGGCTACACCTTC. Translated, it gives CASSLRGQGARYGYTF.

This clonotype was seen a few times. The CDR3 sequence: CASSSAPPPYEQYF. CDR3 sequence (DNA): TGCGCCAGCAGCTCGGCTCCTCCGCCGTACGAGCAGTACTTC. This chain joins TRBV4-1 and TRBJ2-7; D is unresolved. Looked up from germline, CDR1 is MGHRA and CDR2 is YSYEKL. Trimming took off 5 bases at V and 4 bases at J, with 15 bases between the two ends. The CDR3 contains 14 residues.

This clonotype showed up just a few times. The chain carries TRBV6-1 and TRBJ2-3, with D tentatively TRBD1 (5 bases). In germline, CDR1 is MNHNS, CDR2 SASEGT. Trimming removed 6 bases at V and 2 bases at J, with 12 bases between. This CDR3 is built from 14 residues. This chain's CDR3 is CASRGLGATDTQYF. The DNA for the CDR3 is TGTGCCAGCAGGGGGCTTGGGGCCACAGATACGCAGTATTTT.

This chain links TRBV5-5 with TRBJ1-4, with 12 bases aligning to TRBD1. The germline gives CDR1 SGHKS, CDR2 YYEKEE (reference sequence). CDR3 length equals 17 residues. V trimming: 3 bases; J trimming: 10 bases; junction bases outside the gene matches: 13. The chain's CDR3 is CASSSSGTGGAEGKLFF. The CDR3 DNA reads TGTGCCAGCAGCTCTTCCGGGACAGGGGGCGCAGAAGGAAAACTGTTTTTT.

The CDR3, as DNA: TGTGCCAGCAGTGAACTGGCTGAAGCTTTCTTT. Translating it yields CASSELAEAFF. V and J are TRBV2 and TRBJ1-1; no clear D gene. CDR3 size: 11 residues. V shed 2 bases and J shed 6 bases, with 4 bases lying between them. Germline CDR1 SNHLY, CDR2 FYNNEI.

The CDR3 region has the DNA TGCAGTGCTATCAGGAGTAACTATGGCTACACCTTC. It specifies CSAIRSNYGYTF. The genes are TRBV20-1 and TRBJ1-2, with D uncertain. The germline V gene has CDR1 DFQATT and CDR2 SNEGSKA (reference sequence). V lost 4 bases to trimming and J lost 1 base, with 7 bases between them. This CDR3 is built from 12 residues.

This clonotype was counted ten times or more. The CDR3 sequence: CAISHGGVNEQFF. CDR3 nucleotide sequence: TGTGCCATCAGCCACGGCGGGGTGAATGAGCAGTTCTTC. V gene TRBV10-3 combines with J gene TRBJ2-1; weak D call: TRBD2 (6 bases). This CDR3 spans 13 amino acids. V was pared by 6 bases and J by 7 bases, with 13 bases between. CDR1 ENHRY and CDR2 SYGVKD come from the germline V gene.

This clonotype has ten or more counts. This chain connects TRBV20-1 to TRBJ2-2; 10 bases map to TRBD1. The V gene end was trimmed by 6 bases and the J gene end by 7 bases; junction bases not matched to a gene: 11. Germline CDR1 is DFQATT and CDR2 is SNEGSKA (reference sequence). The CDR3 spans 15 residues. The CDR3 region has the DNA TGCAGTGCCCTGGATAGGGACAGGGGAGTCGGGGAGCTGTTTTTT. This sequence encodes CSALDRDRGVGELFF.

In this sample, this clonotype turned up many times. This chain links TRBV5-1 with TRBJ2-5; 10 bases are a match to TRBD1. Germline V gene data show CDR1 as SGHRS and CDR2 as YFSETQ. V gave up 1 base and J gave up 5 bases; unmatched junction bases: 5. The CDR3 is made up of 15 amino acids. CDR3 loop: CASSLRDRGRETQYF. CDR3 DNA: TGCGCCAGCAGCTTGAGGGACAGGGGACGGGAGACCCAGTACTTC.

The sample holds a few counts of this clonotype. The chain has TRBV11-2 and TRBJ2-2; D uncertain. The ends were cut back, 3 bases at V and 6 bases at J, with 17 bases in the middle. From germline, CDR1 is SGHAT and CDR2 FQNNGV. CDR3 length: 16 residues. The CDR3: CASSLGFPAGAGELFF. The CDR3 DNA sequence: TGTGCCAGCAGCTTGGGGTTCCCGGCAGGAGCCGGGGAGCTGTTTTTT.

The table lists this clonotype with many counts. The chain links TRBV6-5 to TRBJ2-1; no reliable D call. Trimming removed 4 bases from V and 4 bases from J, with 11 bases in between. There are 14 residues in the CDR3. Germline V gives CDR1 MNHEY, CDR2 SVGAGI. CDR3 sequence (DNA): TGTGCCAGCAGTTCGAGACTTGTTTACAATGAGCAGTTCTTC. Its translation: CASSSRLVYNEQFF.

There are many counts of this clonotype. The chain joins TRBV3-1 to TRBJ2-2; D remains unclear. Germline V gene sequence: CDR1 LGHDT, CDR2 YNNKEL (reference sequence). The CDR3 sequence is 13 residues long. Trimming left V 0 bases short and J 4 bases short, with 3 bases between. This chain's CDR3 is CASSQEITGELFF. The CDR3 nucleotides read TGTGCCAGCAGCCAAGAAATCACCGGGGAGCTGTTTTTT.

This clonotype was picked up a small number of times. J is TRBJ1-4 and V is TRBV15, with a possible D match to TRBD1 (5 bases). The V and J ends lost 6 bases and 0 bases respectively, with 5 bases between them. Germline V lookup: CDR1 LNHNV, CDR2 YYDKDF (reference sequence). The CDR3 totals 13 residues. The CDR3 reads CATRQATNEKLFF. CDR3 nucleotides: TGTGCCACCAGACAGGCAACTAATGAAAAACTGTTTTTT. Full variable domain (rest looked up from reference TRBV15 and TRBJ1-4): DAMVIQNPRYQVTQFGKPVTLSCSQTLNHNVMYWYQQKSSQAPKLLFHYYDKDFNNEADTPDNFQSRRPNTSFCFLDIRSPGLGDTAMYLCATRQATNEKLFFGSGTQLSVL.

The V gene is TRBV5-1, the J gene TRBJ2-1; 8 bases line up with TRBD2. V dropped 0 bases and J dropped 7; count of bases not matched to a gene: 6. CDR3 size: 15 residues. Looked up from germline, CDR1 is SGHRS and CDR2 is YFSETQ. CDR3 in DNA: TGCGCCAGCAGCTTGGGGAGCGGGGGTCGGAATGAGCAGTTCTTC. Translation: CASSLGSGGRNEQFF.

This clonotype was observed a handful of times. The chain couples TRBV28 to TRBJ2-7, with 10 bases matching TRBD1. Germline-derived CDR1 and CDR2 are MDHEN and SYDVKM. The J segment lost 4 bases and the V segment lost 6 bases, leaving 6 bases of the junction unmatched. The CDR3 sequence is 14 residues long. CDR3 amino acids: CASRKRDRGYEQYF. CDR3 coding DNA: TGTGCCAGCAGAAAAAGGGACAGGGGTTACGAGCAGTACTTC.